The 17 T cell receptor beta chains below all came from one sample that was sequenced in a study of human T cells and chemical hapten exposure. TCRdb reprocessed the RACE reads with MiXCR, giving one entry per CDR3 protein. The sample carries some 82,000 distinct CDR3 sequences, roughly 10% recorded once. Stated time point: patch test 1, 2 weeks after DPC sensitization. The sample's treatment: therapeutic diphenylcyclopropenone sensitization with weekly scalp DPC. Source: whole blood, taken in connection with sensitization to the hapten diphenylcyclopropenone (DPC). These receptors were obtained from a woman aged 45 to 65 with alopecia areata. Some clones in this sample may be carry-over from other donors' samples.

The DNA of the CDR3 is TGTGCCAGCAGCTTAACCAGGCTCACAGATACGCAGTATTTT. Protein sequence: CASSLTRLTDTQYF. The V call is TRBV7-2, the J call TRBJ2-3; D is uncertain. The CDR3 covers 14 residues. The V and J ends lost 2 bases and 2 bases respectively, with 8 bases between them. Per germline, CDR1 SGHTA and CDR2 FQGNSA.

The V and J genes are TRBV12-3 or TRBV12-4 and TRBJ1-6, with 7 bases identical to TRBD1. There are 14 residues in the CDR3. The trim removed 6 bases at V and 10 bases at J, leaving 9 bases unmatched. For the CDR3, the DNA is TGTGCCAGCAGCGAACCCGGACAGGAGTCACCCCTCCACTTT. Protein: CASSEPGQESPLHF.

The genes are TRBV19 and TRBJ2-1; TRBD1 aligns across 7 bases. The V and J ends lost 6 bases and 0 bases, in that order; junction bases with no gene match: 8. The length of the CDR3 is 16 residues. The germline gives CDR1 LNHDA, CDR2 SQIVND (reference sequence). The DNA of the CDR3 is TGTGCCAGTAGCCGAGACAGGGACAGCTCCTACAATGAGCAGTTCTTC. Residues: CASSRDRDSSYNEQFF.

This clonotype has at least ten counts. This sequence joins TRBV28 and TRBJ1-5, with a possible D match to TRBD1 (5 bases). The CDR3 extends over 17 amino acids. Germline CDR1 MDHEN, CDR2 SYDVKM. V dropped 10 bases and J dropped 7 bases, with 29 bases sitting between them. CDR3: CATKPHTHGARGQPQHF. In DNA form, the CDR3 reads TGTGCCACCAAACCTCATACACATGGGGCCCGTGGCCAGCCCCAGCATTTT.

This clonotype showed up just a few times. The CDR3 DNA is TGTGCAAGTCGCTGTCCCAATCAGGGCGCTTATGGCTACACCTTC. Translation gives CASRCPNQGAYGYTF. The chain employs TRBV12-2 and TRBJ1-2; the tabulated D call, TRBD1, remains unverified against the DNA. TRBV12-2 is described as a pseudogene. There are 15 residues in the CDR3.

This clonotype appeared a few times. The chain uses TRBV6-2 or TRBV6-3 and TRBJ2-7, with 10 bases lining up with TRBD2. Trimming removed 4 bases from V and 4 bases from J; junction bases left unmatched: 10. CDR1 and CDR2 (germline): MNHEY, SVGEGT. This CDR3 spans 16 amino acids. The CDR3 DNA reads TGTGCCAGCAGTTCGACCCCTAGCGGGAGCGCGTACGAGCAGTACTTC. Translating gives CASSSTPSGSAYEQYF.

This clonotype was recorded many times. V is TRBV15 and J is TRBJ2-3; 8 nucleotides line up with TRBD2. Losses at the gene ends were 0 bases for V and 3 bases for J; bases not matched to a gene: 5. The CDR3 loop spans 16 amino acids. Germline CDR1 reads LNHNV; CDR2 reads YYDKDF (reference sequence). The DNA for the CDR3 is TGTGCCACCAGCAGAGATCGGGGGGGCTGGACAGATACGCAGTATTTT. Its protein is CATSRDRGGWTDTQYF.

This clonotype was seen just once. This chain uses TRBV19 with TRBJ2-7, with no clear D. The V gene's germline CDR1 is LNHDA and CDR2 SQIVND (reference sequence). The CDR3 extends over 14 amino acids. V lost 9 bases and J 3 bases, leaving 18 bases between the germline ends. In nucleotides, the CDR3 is TGTGCCAGCGCGACAAGGTTGAATTACTACGAGCAGTACTTC. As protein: CASATRLNYYEQYF.

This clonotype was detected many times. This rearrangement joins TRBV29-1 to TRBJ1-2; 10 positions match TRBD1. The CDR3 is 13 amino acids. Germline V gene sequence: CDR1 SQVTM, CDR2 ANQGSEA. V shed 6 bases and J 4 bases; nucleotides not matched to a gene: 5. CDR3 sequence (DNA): TGCAGCGTCCCGACAGGGGGCACCTATGGCTACACCTTC. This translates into CSVPTGGTYGYTF.

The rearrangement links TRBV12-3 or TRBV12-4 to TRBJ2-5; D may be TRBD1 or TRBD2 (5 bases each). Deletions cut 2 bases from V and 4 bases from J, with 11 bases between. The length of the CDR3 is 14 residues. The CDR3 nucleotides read TGTGCCAGCAGTTTAAGAGGGGCCCGAGAGACCCAGTACTTC. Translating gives CASSLRGARETQYF.

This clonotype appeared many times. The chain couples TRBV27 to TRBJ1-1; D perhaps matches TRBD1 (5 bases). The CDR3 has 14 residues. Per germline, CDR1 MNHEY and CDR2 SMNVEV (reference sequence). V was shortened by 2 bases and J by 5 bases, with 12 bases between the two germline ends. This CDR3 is CASSLLQGGTEAFF. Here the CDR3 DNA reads TGTGCCAGCAGTTTACTGCAGGGAGGGACTGAAGCTTTCTTT.

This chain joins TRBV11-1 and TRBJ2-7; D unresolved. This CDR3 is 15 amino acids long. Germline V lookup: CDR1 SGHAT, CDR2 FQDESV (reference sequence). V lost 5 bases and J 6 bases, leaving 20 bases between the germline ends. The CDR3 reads CASSRSTGLGAEQYF. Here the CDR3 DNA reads TGTGCCAGCAGCCGTTCGACTGGGTTGGGTGCCGAGCAGTACTTC.

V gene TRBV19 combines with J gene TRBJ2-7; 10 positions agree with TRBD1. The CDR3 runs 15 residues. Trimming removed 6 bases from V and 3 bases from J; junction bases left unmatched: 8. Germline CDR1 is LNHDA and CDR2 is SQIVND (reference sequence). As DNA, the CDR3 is TGTGCCAGTAGGGACCGGGACAGGGGTCACTACGAGCAGTACTTC. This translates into CASRDRDRGHYEQYF.

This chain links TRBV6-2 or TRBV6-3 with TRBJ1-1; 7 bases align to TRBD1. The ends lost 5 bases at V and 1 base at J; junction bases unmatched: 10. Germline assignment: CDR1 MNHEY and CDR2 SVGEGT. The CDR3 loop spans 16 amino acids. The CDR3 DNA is TGTGCCAGCAGTCACACCACCGACAGGGCGAACACTGAAGCTTTCTTT. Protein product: CASSHTTDRANTEAFF.

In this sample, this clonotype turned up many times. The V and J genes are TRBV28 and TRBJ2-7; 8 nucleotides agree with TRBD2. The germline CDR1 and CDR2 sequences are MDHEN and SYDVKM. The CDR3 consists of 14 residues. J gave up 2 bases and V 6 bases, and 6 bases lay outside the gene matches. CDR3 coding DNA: TGTGCCAGCAGCCTAATAGCGGGGACCTACGAGCAGTACTTC. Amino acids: CASSLIAGTYEQYF.

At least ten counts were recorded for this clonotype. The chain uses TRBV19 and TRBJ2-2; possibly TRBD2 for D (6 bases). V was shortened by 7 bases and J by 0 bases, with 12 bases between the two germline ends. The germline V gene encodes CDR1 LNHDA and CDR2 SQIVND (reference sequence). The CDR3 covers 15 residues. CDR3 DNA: TGTGCCAGTACGGGGACTCGGCCGAACACCGGGGAGCTGTTTTTT. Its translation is CASTGTRPNTGELFF.

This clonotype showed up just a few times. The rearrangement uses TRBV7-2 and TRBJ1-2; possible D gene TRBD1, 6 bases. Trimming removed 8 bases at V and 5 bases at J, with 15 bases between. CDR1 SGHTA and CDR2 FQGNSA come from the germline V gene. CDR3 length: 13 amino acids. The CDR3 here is CASGPQGLYGYTF. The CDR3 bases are TGTGCCAGCGGGCCACAGGGTTTGTATGGCTACACCTTC.